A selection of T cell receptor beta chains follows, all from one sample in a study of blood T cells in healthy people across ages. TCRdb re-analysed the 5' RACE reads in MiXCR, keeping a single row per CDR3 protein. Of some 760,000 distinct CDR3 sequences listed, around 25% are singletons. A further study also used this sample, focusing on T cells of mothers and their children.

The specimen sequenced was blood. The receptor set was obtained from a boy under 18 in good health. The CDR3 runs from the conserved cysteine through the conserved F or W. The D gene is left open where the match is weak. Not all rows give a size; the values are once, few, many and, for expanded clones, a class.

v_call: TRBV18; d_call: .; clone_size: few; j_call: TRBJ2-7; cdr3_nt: TGTGCCAGCTCCCCCCGGGAGTGGACAGCGAGCTCCTACGAGCAGTACTTC; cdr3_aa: CASSPREWTASSYEQYF
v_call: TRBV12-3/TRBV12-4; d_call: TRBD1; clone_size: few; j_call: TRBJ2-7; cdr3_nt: TGTGCCAGCAACCGGGACAGCCAATCCTCCGAGCAGTACTTC; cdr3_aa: CASNRDSQSSEQYF
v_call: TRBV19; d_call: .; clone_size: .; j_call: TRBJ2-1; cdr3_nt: TGTGCCAGTAGTATGCCAGATTGGAGAGCTGATGAGCAGTTCTTC; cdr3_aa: CASSMPDWRADEQFF
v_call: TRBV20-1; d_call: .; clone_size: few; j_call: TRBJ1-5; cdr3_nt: TGCAGTGCTAGAACTGGGGGGGATCAGCCCCAGCATTTT; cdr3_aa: CSARTGGDQPQHF
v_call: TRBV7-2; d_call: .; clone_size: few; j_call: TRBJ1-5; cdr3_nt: TGTGCCAGCAGCTTAGGCAGGGGCGCTCAGCCCCAGCATTTT; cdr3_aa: CASSLGRGAQPQHF
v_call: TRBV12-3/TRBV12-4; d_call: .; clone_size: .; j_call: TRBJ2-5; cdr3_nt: TGTGCCGGCAGTTTGGGATCGCTCCTTGACTTC; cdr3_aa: CAGSLGSLLDF
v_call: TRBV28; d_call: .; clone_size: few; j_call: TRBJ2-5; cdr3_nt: TGTGCCATCCAACCGACTGGATGGGAGACCCAGTACTTC; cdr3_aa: CAIQPTGWETQYF
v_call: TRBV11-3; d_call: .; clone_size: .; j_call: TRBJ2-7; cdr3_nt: TGTGCCAGCAGCTTAGATTACGGAAACGAGCAGTACTTC; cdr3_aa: CASSLDYGNEQYF
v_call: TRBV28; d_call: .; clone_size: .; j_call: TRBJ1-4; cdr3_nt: TGTGCCAGCCGCAAATTACAGGGCTCCTCGACTAATGAAAAACTGTTTTTT; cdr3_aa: CASRKLQGSSTNEKLFF
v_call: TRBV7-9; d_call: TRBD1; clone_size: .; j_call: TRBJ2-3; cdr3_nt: TGTGCCAGCAGCTTAGCCGGGACAGGGATACATACGCAGTATTTT; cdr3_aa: CASSLAGTGIHTQYF
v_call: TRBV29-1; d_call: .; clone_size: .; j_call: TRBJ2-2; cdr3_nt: TGCAGCGTTGTGACAGTGAACACCGGGGAGCTGTTTTTT; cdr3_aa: CSVVTVNTGELFF
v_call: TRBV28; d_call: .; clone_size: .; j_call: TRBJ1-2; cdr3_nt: TGTGCCAGCAGTTTGGGCGGGACCTATGGCTACACCTTC; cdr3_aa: CASSLGGTYGYTF
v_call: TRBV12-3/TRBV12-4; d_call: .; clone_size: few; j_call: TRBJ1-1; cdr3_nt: TGTGCCAGCAGACGACCCCCAGGTTTGGAAGCTTTCTTT; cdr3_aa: CASRRPPGLEAFF
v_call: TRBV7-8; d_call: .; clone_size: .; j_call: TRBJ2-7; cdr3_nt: TGTGCCAGCAGCTCAACCACAGGGCGCGAGCAGTACTTC; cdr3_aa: CASSSTTGREQYF
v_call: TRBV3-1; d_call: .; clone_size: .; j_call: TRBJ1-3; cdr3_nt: TGTGCCAGCAGCCAAGCGTTCCCGGGCAGACGAAGATCTGGAAACACCATATATTTT; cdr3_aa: CASSQAFPGRRRSGNTIYF
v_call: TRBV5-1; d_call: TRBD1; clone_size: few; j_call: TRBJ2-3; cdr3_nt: TGCGCCAGCAGCCCGACAGGGCACACAGATACGCAGTATTTT; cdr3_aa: CASSPTGHTDTQYF
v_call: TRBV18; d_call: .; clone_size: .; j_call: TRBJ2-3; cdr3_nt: TGTGCCAGCTCACCTTTTGGCACAGGCACAGATACGCAGTATTTT; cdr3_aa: CASSPFGTGTDTQYF
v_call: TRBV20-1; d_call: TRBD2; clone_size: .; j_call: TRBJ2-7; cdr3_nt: TGCAGTGCTAGCCCGCGGACTAGCGGGGGCCGAGAGCAGTACTTC; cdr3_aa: CSASPRTSGGREQYF
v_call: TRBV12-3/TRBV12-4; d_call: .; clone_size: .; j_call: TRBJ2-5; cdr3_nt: TGTGCCAGCAGCCCCAACCTAGGGACACTCGGCGTGAAGACCCAGTACTTC; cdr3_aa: CASSPNLGTLGVKTQYF
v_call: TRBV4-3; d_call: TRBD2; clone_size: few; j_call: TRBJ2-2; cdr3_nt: TGCGCCAGCAGCCAAGAGACGGGACTAGCGGGAGTTGCCGGGGAGCTGTTTTTT; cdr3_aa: CASSQETGLAGVAGELFF
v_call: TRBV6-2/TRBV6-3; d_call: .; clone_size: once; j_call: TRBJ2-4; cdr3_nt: TGTGCCAGCAGTTACGAGGGATATAAAAACATTCAGTACTTC; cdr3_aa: CASSYEGYKNIQYF
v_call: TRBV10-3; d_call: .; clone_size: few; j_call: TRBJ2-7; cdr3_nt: TGTGCCATCACTGACAGAGGGAACTACGAGCAGTACTTC; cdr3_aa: CAITDRGNYEQYF
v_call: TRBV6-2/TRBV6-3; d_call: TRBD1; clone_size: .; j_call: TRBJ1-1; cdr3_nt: TGTGCCAGTAGTTTCAGGGGGCTCTTGAACACTGAAGCTTTCTTT; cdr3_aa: CASSFRGLLNTEAFF
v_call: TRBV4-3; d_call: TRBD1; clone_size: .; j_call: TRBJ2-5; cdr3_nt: TGCGCCAGCAGCCGTATCTTTTGGGACAGGGGGATCCACGAGACCCAGTACTTC; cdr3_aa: CASSRIFWDRGIHETQYF
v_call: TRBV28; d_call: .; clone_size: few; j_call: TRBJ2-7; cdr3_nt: TGTGCCAGCAGCTTACGGGGAAAGGGTTCCTACGAGCAGTACTTC; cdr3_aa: CASSLRGKGSYEQYF
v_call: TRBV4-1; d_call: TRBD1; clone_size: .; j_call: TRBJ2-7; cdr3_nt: TGCGCCAGCAGCCAAGCGGCGACAGGGGGCGAGTACGAGCAGTACTTC; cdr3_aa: CASSQAATGGEYEQYF
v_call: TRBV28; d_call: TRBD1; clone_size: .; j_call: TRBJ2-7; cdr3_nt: TGTGCCAGCAGTCCCCGACAGGGATATACCTACGAGCAGTACTTC; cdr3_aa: CASSPRQGYTYEQYF
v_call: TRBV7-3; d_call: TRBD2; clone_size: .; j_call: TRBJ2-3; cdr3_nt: TGTGCCAGCAGCTTTCTAGCGGGGGGCCAGGATACGCAGTATTTT; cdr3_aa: CASSFLAGGQDTQYF
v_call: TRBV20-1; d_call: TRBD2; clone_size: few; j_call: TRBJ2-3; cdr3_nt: TGCAGTGCTCAGACTAGCAGACTTACAGATACGCAGTATTTT; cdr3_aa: CSAQTSRLTDTQYF
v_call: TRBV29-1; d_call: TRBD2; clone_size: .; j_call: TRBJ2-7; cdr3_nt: TGCAGCGTTGACAGGGCGGGGGAGAGCTACGAGCAGTACTTC; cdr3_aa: CSVDRAGESYEQYF
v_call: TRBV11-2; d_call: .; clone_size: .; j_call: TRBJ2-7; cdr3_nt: TGTGCCAGCAGCTTAGAGAGGACAAGCTACGAGCAGTACTTC; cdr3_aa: CASSLERTSYEQYF
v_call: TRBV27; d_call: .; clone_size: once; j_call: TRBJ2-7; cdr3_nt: TGTGCCAGCAGTTTAGGACGCTCTTCCTACGAGCAGCACTTC; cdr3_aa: CASSLGRSSYEQHF
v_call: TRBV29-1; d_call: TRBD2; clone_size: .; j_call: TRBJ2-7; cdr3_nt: TGCAGCGTTGAGCTGCAGGCGGGAGGAGACGAGCAGTACTTC; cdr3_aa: CSVELQAGGDEQYF
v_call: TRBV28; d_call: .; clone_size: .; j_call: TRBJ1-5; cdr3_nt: TGTGCCAGCGCAAAGGCAGGTAGATTGGATCAGCCCCAGCATTTT; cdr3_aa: CASAKAGRLDQPQHF
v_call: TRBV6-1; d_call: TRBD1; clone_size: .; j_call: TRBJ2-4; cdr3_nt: TGTGCCAGCAGTGAATTTGGTACAGGGGTTTCCAAAAACATTCAGTACTTC; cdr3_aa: CASSEFGTGVSKNIQYF
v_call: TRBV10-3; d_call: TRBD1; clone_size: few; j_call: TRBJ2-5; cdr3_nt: TGTGCCATCAGCCGACAGGGTCCAGAGACCCAGTACTTC; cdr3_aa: CAISRQGPETQYF
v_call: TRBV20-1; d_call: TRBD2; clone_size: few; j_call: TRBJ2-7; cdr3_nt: TGCAGTGCTAGGAAACCGGGACTAGCCTACGAGCAGTACTTC; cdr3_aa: CSARKPGLAYEQYF
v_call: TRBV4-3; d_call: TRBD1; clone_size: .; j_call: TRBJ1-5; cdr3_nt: TGCGCCAGCAGCCAAGAACGGCTCGGGGGACAGGGGCTCTGGCCCCAGCATTTT; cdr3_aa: CASSQERLGGQGLWPQHF
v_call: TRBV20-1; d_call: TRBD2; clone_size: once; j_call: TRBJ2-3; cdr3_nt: TGCAGTGCTGCGGGACTAGCGGATAGTACAGATACGCAGTATTTT; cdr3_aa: CSAAGLADSTDTQYF
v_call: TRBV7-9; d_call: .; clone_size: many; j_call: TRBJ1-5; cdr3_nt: TGTGCCAGCACACAGGGAAGCAATCAGCCCCAGCATTTT; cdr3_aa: CASTQGSNQPQHF
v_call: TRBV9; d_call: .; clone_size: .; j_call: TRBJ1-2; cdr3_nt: TGTGTCAGCAGCGTAGCTGGGTATGGCTACACCTTC; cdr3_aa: CVSSVAGYGYTF
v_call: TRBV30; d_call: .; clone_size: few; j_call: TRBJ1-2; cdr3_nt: TGTGCCTGGAGTTGGGCCTCTCCGGCCCCTTTTAACTATGGCTACACCTTC; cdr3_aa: CAWSWASPAPFNYGYTF
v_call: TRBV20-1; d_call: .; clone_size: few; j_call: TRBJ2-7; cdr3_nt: TGCAGTGCTAGAGTTGAGACAGGACTACTTGGAGAACCGGAGGAGCAGTACTTC; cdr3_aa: CSARVETGLLGEPEEQYF
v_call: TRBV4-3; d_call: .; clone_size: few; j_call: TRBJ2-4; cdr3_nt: TGCGCCAGCAGCCAGGGGACGGTGGCCAAAAACATTCAGTACTTC; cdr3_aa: CASSQGTVAKNIQYF
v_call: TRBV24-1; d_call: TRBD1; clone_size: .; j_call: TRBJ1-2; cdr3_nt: TGTGCCACCAGTGATTCGCAAGGACAGGGGGCAGGAGGCTACACCTTC; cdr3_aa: CATSDSQGQGAGGYTF
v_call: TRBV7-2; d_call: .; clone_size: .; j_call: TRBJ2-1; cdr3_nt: TGTGCCAGCAGCTTAGTGGGGGGGCCGGGGAATGAGCAGTTCTTC; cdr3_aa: CASSLVGGPGNEQFF